These 10 T cell receptor beta chains share one sample of origin, sequenced in a study of blood T cells in healthy people across ages. Primed by a sample-barcoded 5' primer and a J-beta primer mix, a second PCR proceeded for 7 to 11 cycles. Using its own MiXCR run on the 5' RACE reads, TCRdb lists one record per CDR3 protein. Found here are hundreds of thousands of distinct CDR3 sequences, roughly 50% of them singletons; the top ten hold 25% to 35%. Input material: blood. Receptors originate from a woman in her fifties or sixties in good health.

As regards this clonotype: Being one base from a much bigger clone, this may be a read error. This chain links TRBV5-1 with TRBJ2-5; tentatively, D is TRBD1 (6 bases). The CDR3 length is 14 residues. Germline-derived CDR1 and CDR2 are SGHRS and YFSETQ. The CDR3 nucleotides are TGCGTCAGCAGCTTGGAAGGGGGAAGGGAGACCCAGTACTTC. As protein: CVSSLEGGRETQYF.

The chain employs TRBV7-2 and TRBJ2-5; D is unresolved. The DNA end favors TRBJ2-7, so the J call may be wrong. There are 13 residues in the CDR3. Germline V gives CDR1 SGHTA, CDR2 FQGNSA. CDR3: CASSVVGSYEQYF. The CDR3 nucleotides are TGTGCCAGCAGCGTAGTGGGCAGCTACGAGCAGTACTTC.

V is TRBV9 and J is TRBJ1-5; D is ambiguous. Germline V lookup: CDR1 SGDLS, CDR2 YYNGEE. V was pared by 0 bases and J by 9 bases, with 10 bases between. CDR3 length: 13 amino acids. The CDR3 loop is CASSVVPPWPQHF. The CDR3 DNA sequence: TGTGCCAGCAGCGTAGTCCCACCATGGCCCCAGCATTTT.

V gene TRBV4-2 combines with J gene TRBJ1-1; D remains unclear. The CDR3 is 13 residues long. Germline V gene lookup returns CDR1 LGHNA and CDR2 YNFKEQ. The V and J ends lost 2 bases and 6 bases respectively, with 10 bases between them. The CDR3 DNA reads as TGTGCCAGCAGCCAATCTGGGATGGCTGAAGCTTTCTTT. Translation: CASSQSGMAEAFF.

This clonotype was seen a few times. The V call is TRBV7-2, the J call TRBJ2-5, with D perhaps matching TRBD1 (5 bases). The CDR3 is 15 amino acids. Germline assignment: CDR1 SGHTA and CDR2 FQGNSA. V gave up 4 bases and J gave up 7 bases, with 19 bases separating them. The CDR3 DNA is TGTGCCAGCAGCTACCTCCCCAGGGCCCAGGGGACCCAGTACTTC. Protein product: CASSYLPRAQGTQYF.

The table lists this clonotype with a few counts. The chain uses TRBV5-1 and TRBJ1-4; D uncertain. Trimming shortened V by 4 bases and J by 0 bases, and 10 bases separated the two germline ends. This CDR3 is built from 15 residues. Germline CDR1 and CDR2: SGHRS and YFSETQ. The DNA for the CDR3 is TGCGCCAGCAGCCTCCGACCGCCAACTAATGAAAAACTGTTTTTT. Encoded protein: CASSLRPPTNEKLFF.

The rearrangement joins TRBV20-1 to TRBJ2-7, with TRBD2 matching over 9 bases. CDR1 and CDR2 (germline): DFQATT, SNEGSKA (reference sequence). V dropped 6 bases and J dropped 3; count of bases not matched to a gene: 9. This CDR3 has 14 amino acids. CDR3 in amino acids: CSASPGLARYEQYF. CDR3 coding DNA: TGCAGTGCCTCCCCGGGACTAGCACGCTACGAGCAGTACTTC.

V usage is TRBV14 and J usage is TRBJ2-3, with D possibly TRBD2 on 5 matching bases. Per germline, CDR1 SGHDN and CDR2 FVKESK. The CDR3 extends over 15 amino acids. The ends were cut back, 4 bases at V and 8 bases at J, with 19 bases in the middle. The CDR3 here is CASSPTRPNGGTQYF. CDR3 in DNA: TGTGCCAGCAGCCCCACCCGTCCTAACGGAGGTACGCAGTATTTT.

The chain carries TRBV2 and TRBJ1-1, with D unresolved. CDR1 is SNHLY, CDR2 FYNNEI, per germline. The ends were cut back, 2 bases at V and 6 bases at J, with 16 bases in the middle. The CDR3 length is 15 residues. The CDR3 nucleotides read TGTGCCAGCAGTGAATGGGGTGGGGATTTGGCTGAAGCTTTCTTT. It codes for CASSEWGGDLAEAFF.

The J gene is TRBJ2-5, the V gene TRBV6-2 or TRBV6-3, with 10 bases aligning to TRBD1. Per the germline V gene, CDR1 is MNHEY and CDR2 is SVGEGT. The CDR3 contains 15 residues. Trimming cost V 5 bases and J 4 bases; bases outside gene matches: 7. CDR3 DNA sequence: TGTGCCAGCAGTAGACAGGGGGCGCTCGGAGAGACCCAGTACTTC. Its protein product is CASSRQGALGETQYF.